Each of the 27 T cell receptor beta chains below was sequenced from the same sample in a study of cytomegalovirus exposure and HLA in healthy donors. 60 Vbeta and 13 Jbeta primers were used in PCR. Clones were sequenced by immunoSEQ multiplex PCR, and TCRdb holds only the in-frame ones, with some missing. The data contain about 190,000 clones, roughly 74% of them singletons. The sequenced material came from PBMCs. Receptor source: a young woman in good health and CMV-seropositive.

The CDR3 DNA reads TGTGCCAGCAGCCGATCGACAGGGTTCGGGGAGACCCAGTACTTC. Protein sequence: CASSRSTGFGETQYF. The V call is TRBV11-2, the J call TRBJ2-5; 7 nucleotides match TRBD1. The germline V gene encodes CDR1 SGHAT and CDR2 FQNNGV. With 5 bases clipped from V and 5 bases from J, the junction kept 11 bases outside the gene matches. The CDR3 contains 15 residues.

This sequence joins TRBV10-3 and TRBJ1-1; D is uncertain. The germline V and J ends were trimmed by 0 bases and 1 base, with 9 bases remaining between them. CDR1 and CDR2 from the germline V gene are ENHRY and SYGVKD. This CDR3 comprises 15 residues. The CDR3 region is CAISESGRTNTEAFF. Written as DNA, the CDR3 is TGTGCCATCAGTGAGTCGGGCAGAACGAACACTGAAGCTTTCTTT.

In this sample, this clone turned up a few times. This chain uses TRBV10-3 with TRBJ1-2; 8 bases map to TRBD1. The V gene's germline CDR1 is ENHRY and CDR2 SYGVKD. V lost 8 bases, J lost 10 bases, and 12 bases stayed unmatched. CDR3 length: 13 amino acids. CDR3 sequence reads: CAIRLDRVLPYTF. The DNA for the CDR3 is TGTGCCATCCGCCTGGACAGGGTCCTTCCCTACACCTTC.

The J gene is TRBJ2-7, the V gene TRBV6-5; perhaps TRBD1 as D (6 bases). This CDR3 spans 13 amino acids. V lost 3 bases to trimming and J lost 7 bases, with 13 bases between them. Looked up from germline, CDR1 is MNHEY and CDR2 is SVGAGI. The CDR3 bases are TGTGCCAGCAGTTATGGGACACCGGGTGAGCAGTACTTC. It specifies CASSYGTPGEQYF.

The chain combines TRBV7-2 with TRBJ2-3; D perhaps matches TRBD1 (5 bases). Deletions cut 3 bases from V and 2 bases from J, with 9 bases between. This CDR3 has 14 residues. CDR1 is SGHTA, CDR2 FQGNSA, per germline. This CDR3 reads CASSFGRVTDTQYF. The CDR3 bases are TGTGCCAGCAGCTTCGGCAGGGTCACAGATACGCAGTATTTT.

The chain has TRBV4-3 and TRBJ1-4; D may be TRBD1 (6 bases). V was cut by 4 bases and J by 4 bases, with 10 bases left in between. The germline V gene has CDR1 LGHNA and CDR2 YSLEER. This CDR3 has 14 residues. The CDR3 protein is CASSRGQINEKLFF. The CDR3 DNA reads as TGCGCCAGCAGCCGCGGACAGATTAATGAAAAACTGTTTTTT.

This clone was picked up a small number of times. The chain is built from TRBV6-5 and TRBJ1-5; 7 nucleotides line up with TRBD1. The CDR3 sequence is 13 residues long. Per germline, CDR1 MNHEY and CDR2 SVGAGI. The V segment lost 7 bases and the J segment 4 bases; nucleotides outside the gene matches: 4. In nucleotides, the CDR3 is TGTGCCAGCACTGACAGGGCGAATCAGCCCCAGCATTTT. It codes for CASTDRANQPQHF.

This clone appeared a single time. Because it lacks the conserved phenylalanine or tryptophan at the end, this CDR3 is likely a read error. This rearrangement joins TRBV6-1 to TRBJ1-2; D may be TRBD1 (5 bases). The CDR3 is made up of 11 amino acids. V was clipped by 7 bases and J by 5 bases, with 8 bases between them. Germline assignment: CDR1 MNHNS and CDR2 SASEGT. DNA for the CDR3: TGTGCCAGCAATGGGGCTTATGGCTACACCCTC. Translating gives CASNGAYGYTL.

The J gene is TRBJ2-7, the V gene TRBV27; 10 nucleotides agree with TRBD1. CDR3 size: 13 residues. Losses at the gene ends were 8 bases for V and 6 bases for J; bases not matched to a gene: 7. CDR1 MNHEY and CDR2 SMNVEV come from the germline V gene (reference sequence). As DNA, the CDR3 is TGTGCCAGCCGGGACAGGGGTCTTCTCGAGCAGTACTTC. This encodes CASRDRGLLEQYF.

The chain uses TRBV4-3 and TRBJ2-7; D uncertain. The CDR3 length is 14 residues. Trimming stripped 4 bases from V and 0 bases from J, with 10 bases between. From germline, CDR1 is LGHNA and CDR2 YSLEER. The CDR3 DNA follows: TGCGCCAGCAGCCCGGAGATCTTCTCCTACGAGCAGTACTTC. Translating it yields CASSPEIFSYEQYF.

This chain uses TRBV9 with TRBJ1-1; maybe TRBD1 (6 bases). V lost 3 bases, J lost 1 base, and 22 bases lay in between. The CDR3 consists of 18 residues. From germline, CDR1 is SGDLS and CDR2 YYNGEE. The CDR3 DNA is TGTGCCAGCAGCGGCGTGGACAGCAGATTCCCCCAGAACACTGAAGCTTTCTTT. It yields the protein CASSGVDSRFPQNTEAFF.

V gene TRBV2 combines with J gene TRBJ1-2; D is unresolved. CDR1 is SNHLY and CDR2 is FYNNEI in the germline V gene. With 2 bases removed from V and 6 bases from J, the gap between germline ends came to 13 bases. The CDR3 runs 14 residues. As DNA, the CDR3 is TGTGCCAGCAGTGAATCGGTGGAGAAGGATGGCTACACCTTC. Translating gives CASSESVEKDGYTF.

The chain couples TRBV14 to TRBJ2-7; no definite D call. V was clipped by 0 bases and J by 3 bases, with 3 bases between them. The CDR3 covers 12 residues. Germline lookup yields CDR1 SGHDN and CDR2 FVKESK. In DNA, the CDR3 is TGTGCCAGCAGCCAAGATAACTACGAGCAGTACTTC. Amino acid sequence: CASSQDNYEQYF.

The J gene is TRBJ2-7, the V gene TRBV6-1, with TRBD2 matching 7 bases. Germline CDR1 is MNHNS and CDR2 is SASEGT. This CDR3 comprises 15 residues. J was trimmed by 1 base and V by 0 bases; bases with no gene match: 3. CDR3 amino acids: CASSEAGGGSYEQYF. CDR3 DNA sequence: TGTGCCAGCAGTGAAGCAGGCGGGGGATCCTACGAGCAGTACTTC.

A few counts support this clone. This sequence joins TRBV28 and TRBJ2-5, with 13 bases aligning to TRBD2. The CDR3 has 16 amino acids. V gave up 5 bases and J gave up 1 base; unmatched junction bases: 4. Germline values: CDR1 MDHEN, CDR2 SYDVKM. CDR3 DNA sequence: TGTGCCAGCAGTGAGACTAGCGGGGGGTCCCAAGAGACCCAGTACTTC. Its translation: CASSETSGGSQETQYF. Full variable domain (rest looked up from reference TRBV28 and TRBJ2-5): DVKVTQSSRYLVKRTGEKVFLECVQDMDHENMFWYRQDPGLGLRLIYFSYDVKMKEKGDIPEGYSVSREKKERFSLILESASTNQTSMYLCASSETSGGSQETQYFGPGTRLLVL.

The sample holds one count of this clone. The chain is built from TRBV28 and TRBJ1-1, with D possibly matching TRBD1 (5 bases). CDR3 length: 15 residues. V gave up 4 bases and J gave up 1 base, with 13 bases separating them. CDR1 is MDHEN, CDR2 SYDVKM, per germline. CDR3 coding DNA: TGTGCCAGCAGTTCAGGGTCCCAGAGGAACACTGAAGCTTTCTTT. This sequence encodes CASSSGSQRNTEAFF.

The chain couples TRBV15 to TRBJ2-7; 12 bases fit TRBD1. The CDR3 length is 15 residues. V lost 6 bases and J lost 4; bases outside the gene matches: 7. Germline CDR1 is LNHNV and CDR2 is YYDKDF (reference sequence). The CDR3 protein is CATSRGGQGAYEQYF. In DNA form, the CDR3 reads TGTGCCACCAGTCGAGGGGGACAGGGGGCATACGAGCAGTACTTC.

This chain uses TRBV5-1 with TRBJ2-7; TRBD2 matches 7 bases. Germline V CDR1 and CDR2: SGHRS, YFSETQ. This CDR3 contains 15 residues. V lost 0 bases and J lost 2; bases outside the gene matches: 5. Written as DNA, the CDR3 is TGCGCCAGCAGCTTGGAGGCTAGCGGAACCTACGAGCAGTACTTC. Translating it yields CASSLEASGTYEQYF.

The CDR3 DNA is TGTGCCAGCAGTGACCCCGGACAGGGCGACAACGAGCAGTACTTC. Protein sequence: CASSDPGQGDNEQYF. The chain is built from TRBV28 and TRBJ2-7; 8 bases agree with TRBD1. The germline CDR1 and CDR2 sequences are MDHEN and SYDVKM. This CDR3 comprises 15 residues. The V gene end was trimmed by 5 bases and the J gene end by 5 bases; junction bases not matched to a gene: 11.

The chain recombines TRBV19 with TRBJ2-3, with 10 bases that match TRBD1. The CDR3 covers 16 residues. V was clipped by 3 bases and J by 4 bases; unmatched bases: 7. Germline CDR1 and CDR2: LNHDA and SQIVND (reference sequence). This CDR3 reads CASSILTGGGADTQYF. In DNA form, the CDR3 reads TGTGCCAGTAGTATCCTGACAGGGGGCGGCGCAGATACGCAGTATTTT.

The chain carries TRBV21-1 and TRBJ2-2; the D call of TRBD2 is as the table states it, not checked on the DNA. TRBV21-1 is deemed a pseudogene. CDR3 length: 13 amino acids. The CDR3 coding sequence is TGTGCCAGCAGCAATCCCGGCACCGGGGAGCTGTTTTTT. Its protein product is CASSNPGTGELFF.

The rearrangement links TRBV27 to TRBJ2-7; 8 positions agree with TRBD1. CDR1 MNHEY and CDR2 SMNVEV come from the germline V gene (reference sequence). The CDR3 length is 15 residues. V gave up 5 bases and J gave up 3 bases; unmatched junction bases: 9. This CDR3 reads CASSMSTGEYYEQYF. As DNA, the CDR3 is TGTGCCAGCAGTATGTCGACAGGGGAGTACTACGAGCAGTACTTC.

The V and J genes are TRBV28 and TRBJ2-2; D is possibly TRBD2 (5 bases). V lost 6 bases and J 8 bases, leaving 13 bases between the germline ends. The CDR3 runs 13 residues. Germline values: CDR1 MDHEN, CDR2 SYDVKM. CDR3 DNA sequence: TGTGCCAGCAGAGATCAAACTAGGGGGGAGCTGTTTTTT. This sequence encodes CASRDQTRGELFF.

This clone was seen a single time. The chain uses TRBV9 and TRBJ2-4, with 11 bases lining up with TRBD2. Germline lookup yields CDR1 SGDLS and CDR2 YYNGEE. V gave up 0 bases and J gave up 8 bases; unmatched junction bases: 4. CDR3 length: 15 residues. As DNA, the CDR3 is TGTGCCAGCAGCGTAGAGACTAGCGGGGTTCACATTCAGTACTTC. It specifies CASSVETSGVHIQYF.

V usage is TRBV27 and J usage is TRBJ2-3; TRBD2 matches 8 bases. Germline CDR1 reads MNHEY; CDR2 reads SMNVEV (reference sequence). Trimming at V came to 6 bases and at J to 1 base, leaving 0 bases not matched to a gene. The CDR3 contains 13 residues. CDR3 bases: TGTGCCAGCAGGACTAGCGGCACAGATACGCAGTATTTT. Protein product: CASRTSGTDTQYF.

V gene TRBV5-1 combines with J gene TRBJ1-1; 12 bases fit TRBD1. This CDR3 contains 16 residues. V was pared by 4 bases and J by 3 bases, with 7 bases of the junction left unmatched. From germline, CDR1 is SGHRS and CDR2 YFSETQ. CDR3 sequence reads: CASSRPGQGAHTEAFF. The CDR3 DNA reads TGCGCCAGCAGCAGACCGGGACAGGGGGCGCACACTGAAGCTTTCTTT.

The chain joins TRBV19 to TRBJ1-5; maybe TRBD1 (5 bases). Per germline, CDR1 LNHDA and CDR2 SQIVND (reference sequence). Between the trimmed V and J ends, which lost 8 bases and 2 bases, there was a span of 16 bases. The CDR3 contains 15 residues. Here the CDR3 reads CASSIRQGRNQPQHF. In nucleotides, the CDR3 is TGTGCCAGTTCAATTCGGCAGGGCCGCAATCAGCCCCAGCATTTT.